A selection of T cell receptor beta chains follows, all from one sample in a study of vaccination effects on CD4 cells after COVID-19. Sequencing used immunoSEQ multiplex PCR; TCRdb keeps in-frame clones, though not all of them. The data contain 35,000 to 55,000 clones, around 80% of them singletons. The antigens for these receptors are not known. The material sequenced was CD4+ T cells from PBMCs cultured without peptide, taken after COVID-19 vaccination. Receptor source: a human donor who had a prior SARS-CoV-2 infection. The CDR3 runs from the conserved cysteine through the conserved F or W. Fields, in order: V gene, D gene, clone size, J gene, CDR3 protein, CDR3 DNA. A D gene is named only where the DNA matches it firmly. Expanded clones get a size class; other rows say once, few or many, or leave the size out.

>TRBV2|.|.|TRBJ2-7
CASSRDRGYEQYF
TGTGCCAGCAGCCGAGACCGGGGCTACGAGCAGTACTTC
>TRBV6-2/TRBV6-3|TRBD2|.|TRBJ2-5
CASSPSGLASQETQYF
TGTGCCAGCAGCCCCTCGGGACTAGCATCCCAAGAGACCCAGTACTTC
>TRBV12-3/TRBV12-4|.|.|TRBJ2-7
CASSWSGADEQYF
TGTGCCAGCAGTTGGTCAGGGGCTGACGAGCAGTACTTC
>TRBV7-6|.|.|TRBJ1-4
CASSPYPTPSTNEKLFF
TGTGCCAGCAGCCCATACCCAACCCCATCAACTAATGAAAAACTGTTTTTT
>TRBV4-3|.|.|TRBJ2-3
CASSQAAFDTQYF
TGCGCCAGCAGCCAAGCCGCATTTGATACGCAGTATTTT
>TRBV11-1|.|.|TRBJ1-1
CASSQDRPYGEAFF
TGTGCCAGCAGCCAAGACCGGCCATACGGTGAAGCTTTCTTT
>TRBV7-3|TRBD2|.|TRBJ2-1
CASSQAGNNEQFF
TGTGCCAGCAGCCAAGCGGGAAACAATGAGCAGTTCTTC
>TRBV6-6|.|.|TRBJ2-7
CASSPPGGRLGEQYF
TGTGCCAGCAGTCCCCCCGGGGGCAGGCTGGGTGAGCAGTACTTC
>TRBV4-3|.|.|TRBJ2-1
CASSQVFDSSSGQFF
TGCGCCAGCAGCCAAGTCTTCGACAGCTCGTCGGGGCAGTTCTTC
>TRBV5-1|TRBD1|few|TRBJ1-2
CASTRTGGDGYTF
TGCGCCAGCACACGGACAGGGGGCGATGGCTACACCTTC
>TRBV29-1|.|.|TRBJ2-7
CSVVGGDEQYF
TGCAGCGTTGTAGGGGGGGACGAGCAGTACTTC
>TRBV18|TRBD2|.|TRBJ2-4
CASSPLTSGGAKNIQYF
TGTGCCAGCTCACCACTGACTAGCGGGGGGGCCAAAAACATTCAGTACTTC
>TRBV6-5|.|.|TRBJ2-7
CASRSPHGGDEQYF
TGTGCCAGCAGGAGCCCCCACGGTGGAGACGAGCAGTACTTC
>TRBV7-2|.|.|TRBJ2-5
CASSARLTQETQYF
TGTGCCAGCAGCGCCCGACTAACCCAAGAGACCCAGTACTTC
>TRBV18|.|.|TRBJ1-4
CASSTEAEKLFF
TGTGCCAGCTCCACTGAGGCTGAAAAACTGTTTTTT
>TRBV2|.|.|TRBJ1-2
CASSAGLRYGYTF
TGTGCCAGCAGTGCCGGCCTTCGGTATGGCTACACCTTC
>TRBV4-2|.|.|TRBJ2-7
CASSQEPRYEQYF
TGTGCCAGCAGCCAAGAACCACGGTACGAGCAGTACTTC
>TRBV18|.|.|TRBJ2-7
CASSPPTGRDYEQYF
TGTGCCAGCTCACCACCGACAGGGAGGGACTACGAGCAGTACTTC
>TRBV30|TRBD1|.|TRBJ1-4
CAWSVWQGEEKLFF
TGTGCCTGGAGTGTATGGCAGGGGGAGGAAAAACTGTTTTTT
>TRBV18|.|.|TRBJ2-2
CASSPPEYTGELFF
TGTGCCAGCTCACCACCAGAATACACCGGGGAGCTGTTTTTT
>TRBV6-2/TRBV6-3|.|.|TRBJ2-6
CASSYFGGSGANVLTF
TGTGCCAGCAGTTACTTTGGGGGATCTGGGGCCAACGTCCTGACTTTC
>TRBV2|TRBD1|.|TRBJ2-2
CASSAGQGVMLVTGELFF
TGTGCCAGCAGTGCGGGACAGGGGGTTATGTTAGTAACCGGGGAGCTGTTTTTT
>TRBV27|TRBD2|.|TRBJ2-7
CASRALAGGFEQYF
TGTGCCAGCAGGGCACTAGCGGGAGGGTTCGAGCAGTACTTC
>TRBV20-1|.|few|TRBJ1-2
CSAGGDYGYTF
TGCAGTGCTGGCGGGGACTATGGCTACACCTTC
>TRBV18|.|.|TRBJ1-5
CASSANLNQPQHF
TGTGCCAGCTCAGCCAATTTAAATCAGCCCCAGCATTTT
>TRBV13|.|.|TRBJ1-3
CASSSRQGGESGNTIYF
TGTGCCAGCAGCTCTAGGCAAGGAGGGGAATCTGGAAACACCATATATTTT
>TRBV24-1|.|.|TRBJ1-2
CATSDRQANYGYTF
TGTGCCACCAGTGATCGACAGGCTAACTATGGCTACACCTTC
>TRBV9|.|.|TRBJ2-5
CASSVFSSAIPRGTQYF
TGTGCCAGCAGCGTATTTTCTAGCGCCATACCCCGGGGGACCCAGTACTTC
>TRBV7-2|.|.|TRBJ2-5
CASSLAFGKNQETQYF
TGTGCCAGCAGCTTAGCTTTCGGGAAGAACCAAGAGACCCAGTACTTC
>TRBV6-1|TRBD1|.|TRBJ1-2
CASSESQGGSYGYTF
TGTGCCAGCAGTGAATCGCAAGGGGGCAGCTATGGCTACACCTTC
>TRBV12-3/TRBV12-4|TRBD1|few|TRBJ1-2
CASRPQGSGGYTF
TGTGCCAGCAGACCACAGGGGAGTGGTGGCTACACCTTC
>TRBV24-1|TRBD2|.|TRBJ2-1
CATRSTSGHQTNEQFF
TGTGCCACCAGATCGACTAGCGGCCATCAAACGAATGAGCAGTTCTTC
>TRBV5-1|TRBD1|once|TRBJ2-7
CASSLVGGTGASYEQYF
TGCGCCAGCAGCTTGGTTGGTGGGACAGGGGCCTCCTACGAGCAGTACTTC
>TRBV7-9|TRBD1|few|TRBJ1-2
CASSSTTGGGYTF
TGTGCCAGCAGCTCGACGACAGGGGGTGGCTACACCTTC
>TRBV6-5|TRBD2|.|TRBJ2-1
CASSILGGGEQFF
TGTGCCAGCAGTATACTCGGGGGGGGTGAGCAGTTCTTC
>TRBV5-6|.|.|TRBJ1-5
CASSLYPIGIDQPQHF
TGTGCCAGCAGCTTGTACCCGATCGGCATAGATCAGCCCCAGCATTTT
>TRBV3-1/TRBV3-2|.|.|TRBJ1-4
CASSQVYREYEKLFF
TGTGCCAGCAGCCAAGTTTACAGGGAGTATGAAAAACTGTTTTTT